This T cell receptor beta chain was obtained from a study of cytomegalovirus exposure and HLA in healthy donors. The CDR3 contains 13 residues. Germline values: CDR1 MDHEN, CDR2 SYDVKM. V gave up 6 bases and J gave up 2 bases, with 10 bases separating them. Sequencing used immunoSEQ multiplex PCR; TCRdb keeps in-frame clones, though not all of them. The sample contains around 58,000 clones, around 89% of which appear only once. Sequenced: PBMCs. This TCR was sampled from a young woman in good health and CMV-seronegative. The chain has TRBV28 and TRBJ1-1, with D perhaps matching TRBD1 (6 bases). CDR3 amino acids: CASSLDSNTEAFF. CDR3 sequence (DNA): TGTGCCAGCAGCCTGGACAGCAACACTGAAGCTTTCTTT. The full variable domain, its missing parts supplied by reference TRBV28 and TRBJ1-1, is DVKVTQSSRYLVKRTGEKVFLECVQDMDHENMFWYRQDPGLGLRLIYFSYDVKMKEKGDIPEGYSVSREKKERFSLILESASTNQTSMYLCASSLDSNTEAFFGQGTRLTVV.